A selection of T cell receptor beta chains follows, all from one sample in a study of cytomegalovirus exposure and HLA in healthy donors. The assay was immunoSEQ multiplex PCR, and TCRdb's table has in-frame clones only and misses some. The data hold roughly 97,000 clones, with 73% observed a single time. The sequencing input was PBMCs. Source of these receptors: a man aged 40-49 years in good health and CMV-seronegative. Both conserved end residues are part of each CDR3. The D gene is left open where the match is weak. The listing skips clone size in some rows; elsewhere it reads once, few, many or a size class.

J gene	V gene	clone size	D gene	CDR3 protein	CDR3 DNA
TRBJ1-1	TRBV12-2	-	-	CASRWGTRDRVNHTEAFF	TGTGCAAGTCGCTGGGGGACCCGGGACAGGGTGAATCATACTGAAGCTTTCTTT
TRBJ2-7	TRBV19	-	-	CASSEPGLHEQYF	TGTGCCAGTAGTGAGCCAGGGCTCCACGAGCAGTACTTC
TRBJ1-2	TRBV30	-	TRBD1	CAWSWDRLYGYTF	TGTGCCTGGAGCTGGGACAGGTTATATGGCTACACCTTC
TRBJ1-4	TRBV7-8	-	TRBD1	CASSLSRDRFWLGNEKLFF	TGTGCCAGCAGCCTTTCTCGGGACAGGTTTTGGTTGGGTAATGAAAAACTGTTTTTT
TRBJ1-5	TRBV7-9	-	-	CASSLGARGTQPQHF	TGTGCCAGCAGCTTAGGGGCCCGGGGGACTCAGCCCCAGCATTTT
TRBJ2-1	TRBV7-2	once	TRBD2	CASSFGGGASREQFF	TGTGCCAGCAGCTTTGGCGGGGGGGCTTCGCGAGAGCAGTTCTTC
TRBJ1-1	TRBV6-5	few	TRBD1	CASRKSLGQGSWVF	TGTGCCAGCAGGAAGTCTCTTGGACAGGGCTCGTGGGTCTTT
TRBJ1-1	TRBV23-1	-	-	CAKIQTYTEAFF	TGCGCCAAAATTCAGACATACACTGAAGCTTTCTTT
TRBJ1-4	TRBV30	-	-	CAWSRGLNEKLFF	TGTGCCTGGAGTCGCGGACTAAATGAAAAACTGTTTTTT
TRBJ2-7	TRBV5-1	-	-	CASSLDGAGPHEQYF	TGCGCCAGCAGCTTGGATGGGGCAGGGCCCCACGAGCAGTACTTC
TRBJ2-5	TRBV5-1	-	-	CASSFVRWGAVETQYF	TGCGCCAGCAGCTTTGTCCGGTGGGGCGCAGTGGAGACCCAGTACTTC
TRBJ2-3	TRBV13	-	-	CASSHYLGQFRDTQYF	TGTGCCAGCAGCCATTACCTCGGACAGTTCAGAGATACGCAGTATTTT
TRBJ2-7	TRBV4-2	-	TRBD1	CASSPRQGGYEQYF	TGTGCCAGCAGCCCCAGACAGGGGGGATACGAGCAGTACTTC
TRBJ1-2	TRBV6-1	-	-	CASSQGNYGYTF	TGTGCCAGCAGTCAGGGTAACTATGGCTACACCTTC
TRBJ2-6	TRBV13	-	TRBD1	CASTDRGYSGANVLTF	TGTGCCAGTACCGACAGGGGGTACTCTGGGGCCAACGTCCTGACTTTC
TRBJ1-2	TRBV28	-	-	CATHRVNYGYTF	TGTGCCACTCACCGGGTTAACTATGGCTACACCTTC
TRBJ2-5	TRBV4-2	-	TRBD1	CASSRETGGSGTQYF	TGTGCCAGCAGCCGAGAGACAGGGGGATCAGGGACCCAGTACTTC
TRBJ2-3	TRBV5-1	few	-	CASSLERADTQYF	TGCGCCAGCAGCTTGGAGAGGGCAGATACGCAGTATTTT
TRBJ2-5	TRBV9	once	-	CASSVAGNRETQYF	TGTGCCAGCAGCGTAGCAGGAAATAGGGAGACCCAGTACTTC
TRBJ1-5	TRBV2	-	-	CASSRSLSQPQHF	TGTGCCAGCAGCCGATCTTTGAGTCAGCCCCAGCATTTT
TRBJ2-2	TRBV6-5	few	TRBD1	CATTRQGGSGELFF	TGTGCCACGACCCGACAGGGGGGCAGCGGGGAGCTGTTTTTT
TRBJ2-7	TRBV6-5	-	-	CASSYGSGHQYEQYF	TGTGCCAGCAGTTACGGATCGGGACACCAATACGAGCAGTACTTC
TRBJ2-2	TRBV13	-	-	CASSHQRGWVTGELFF	TGTGCCAGCAGCCACCAGAGGGGGTGGGTCACCGGGGAGCTGTTTTTT
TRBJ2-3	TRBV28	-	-	CASSRAGYGADTQYF	TGTGCCAGCAGCCGAGCGGGTTACGGGGCAGATACGCAGTATTTT
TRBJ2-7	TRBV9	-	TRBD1	CASSVGGQGVYEQYF	TGTGCCAGCAGCGTAGGTGGACAGGGGGTCTACGAGCAGTACTTC
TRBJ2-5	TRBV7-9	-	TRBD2	CASSRGLAGAETQYF	TGTGCCAGCAGCCGTGGACTAGCGGGGGCAGAGACCCAGTACTTC
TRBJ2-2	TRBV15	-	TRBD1	CATSRPPGQGTGELFF	TGTGCCACCAGCAGGCCCCCGGGACAGGGAACCGGGGAGCTGTTTTTT
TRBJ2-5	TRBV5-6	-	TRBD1	CASSSGTGETQYF	TGTGCCAGCAGCTCAGGGACAGGGGAGACCCAGTACTTC
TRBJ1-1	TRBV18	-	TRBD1	CASSLVKGAGTEAFF	TGTGCCAGCTCACTCGTAAAGGGGGCCGGCACTGAAGCTTTCTTT
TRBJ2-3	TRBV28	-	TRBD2	CASSLSRLAGGPDTQYF	TGTGCCAGCAGTTTATCGCGACTAGCGGGGGGACCAGATACGCAGTATTTT
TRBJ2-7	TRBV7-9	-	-	CASSSRNEQYF	TGTGCCAGCAGCTCCCGTAACGAGCAGTACTTC
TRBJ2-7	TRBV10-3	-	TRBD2	CAISDVLLGGDEQYF	TGTGCCATCAGTGACGTCTTACTGGGGGGGGACGAGCAGTACTTC
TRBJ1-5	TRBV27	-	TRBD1	CAIGQGQGQPQHF	TGTGCCATCGGACAGGGCCAAGGACAGCCCCAGCATTTT
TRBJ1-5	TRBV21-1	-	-	CASSESGAQGARQDQPQHF	TGTGCCAGCAGCGAATCAGGGGCACAGGGGGCTCGGCAAGATCAGCCCCAGCATTTT
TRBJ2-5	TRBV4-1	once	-	CASSQQWSETQYF	TGCGCCAGCAGCCAACAGTGGTCAGAGACCCAGTACTTC
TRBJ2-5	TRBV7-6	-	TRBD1	CASSFGTGEETQYF	TGTGCCAGCAGCTTCGGGACAGGGGAAGAGACCCAGTACTTC
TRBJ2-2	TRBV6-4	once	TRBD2	CASSDLAGAYTGELFF	TGTGCCAGCAGTGACCTAGCGGGGGCGTACACCGGGGAGCTGTTTTTT
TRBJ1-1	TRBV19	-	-	CASSTGPGRGTEAFF	TGTGCCAGTAGTACGGGCCCCGGGCGGGGCACTGAAGCTTTCTTT
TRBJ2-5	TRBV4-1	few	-	CASSQRTGGGETQYF	TGCGCCAGCAGCCAGAGGACGGGGGGCGGAGAGACCCAGTACTTC
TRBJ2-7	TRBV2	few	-	CASSAWGPSYEQYF	TGTGCCAGCAGTGCTTGGGGCCCCTCCTACGAGCAGTACTTC
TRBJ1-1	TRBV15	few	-	CATSNSYPNTEAFF	TGTGCCACCAGCAACAGTTACCCGAACACTGAAGCTTTCTTT
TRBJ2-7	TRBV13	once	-	CASSLRGYEQYF	TGTGCCAGCAGCTTAAGGGGCTACGAGCAGTACTTC
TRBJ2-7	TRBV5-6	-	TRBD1	CASSARQGASYEQYF	TGTGCCAGCAGCGCACGACAGGGGGCAAGCTACGAGCAGTACTTC
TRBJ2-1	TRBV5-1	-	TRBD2	CASSWGLANYNEQFF	TGCGCCAGCAGCTGGGGACTAGCAAACTACAATGAGCAGTTCTTC
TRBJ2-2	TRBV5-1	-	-	CASSLATGVTGELFF	TGCGCCAGCAGCTTGGCCACGGGGGTAACCGGGGAGCTGTTTTTT
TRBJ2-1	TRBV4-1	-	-	CASSQERLRPGGGSYNEQFF	TGCGCCAGCAGCCAAGAACGACTACGCCCAGGGGGAGGCTCCTACAATGAGCAGTTCTTC
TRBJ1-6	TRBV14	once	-	CASSRSSYNSPLHF	TGTGCCAGCAGCCGGAGCTCCTATAATTCACCCCTCCACTTT
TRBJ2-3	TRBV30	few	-	CAWSVREDTQYF	TGTGCCTGGAGTGTACGAGAAGATACGCAGTATTTT
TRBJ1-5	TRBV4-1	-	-	CASSQENLGSQPQHF	TGCGCCAGCAGCCAAGAAAATCTAGGGAGTCAGCCCCAGCATTTT
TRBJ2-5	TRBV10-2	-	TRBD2	CASSFSGGALETQYF	TGCGCCAGCAGCTTTAGCGGGGGGGCTTTAGAGACCCAGTACTTC
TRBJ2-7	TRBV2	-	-	CASSELPGQAGEQYF	TGTGCCAGCAGTGAACTCCCGGGACAAGCCGGCGAGCAGTACTTC
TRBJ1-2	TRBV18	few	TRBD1	CASSPTANTDRGEGYTF	TGTGCCAGCTCACCCACCGCTAATACGGACAGGGGGGAAGGCTACACCTTC
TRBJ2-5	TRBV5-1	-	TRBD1	CASSLGQGLGQETQYF	TGCGCCAGCAGCTTAGGACAGGGTTTGGGGCAAGAGACCCAGTACTTC